This T cell receptor beta chain was recovered during a study of T cell responses to AZD1222 COVID-19 vaccine. Study-level background: Second-dose intervals of approximately 4 or approximately 12 weeks were pooled. Study observations and caveats: Samples come after the peak T cell response, not at day 14.

The data were produced by immunoSEQ multiplex PCR, yet TCRdb's version contains in-frame clones alone and is incomplete. The repertoire holds roughly 250,000 clones, with roughly 93% as singletons. The CDR3 length is 13 residues. V shed 3 bases and J shed 4 bases, with 10 bases lying between them. Per germline, CDR1 MNHEY and CDR2 SVGEGT. To note about this clone: As yet, its antigen is unknown.

This sequence joins TRBV6-2 or TRBV6-3 and TRBJ2-7; no clear D gene. This clonotype originated in an adult in good health. The material sequenced was peripheral blood, taken on day 0 of AZD1222 vaccination. The CDR3 DNA is TGTGCCAGCAGTTATACAATCTCGTACGAGCAGTACTTC. Encoded protein: CASSYTISYEQYF.